Here is one TCR beta chain with its context. The antigen it recognizes is unknown. Base qualities are not recorded, but no much larger clone differs from it by a single base. These data originate in a study of blood T cell repertoires in COVID-19 (dated by TCRdb to about 2020). About the study as a whole: Samples covering the acute and convalescent phases of COVID-19 were provided by collaborators in the United States, Italy and Spain. The material from the prospective study consisted of cDNA or gDNA derived from T cells, B-cell-depleted T cells, or PBMCs. Deeply sampled blood TCRbeta repertoires from subjects exposed to, actively infected with, or recovered from COVID-19 were included in the dataset. The repertoires were made available in a free public database intended to serve as a resource for research on the immune response to SARS-CoV-2. The samples were drawn from the first 160 participants of the ongoing ImmuneRACE study and from some 1,300 subjects provided by 6 global collaborators. A de-identified subject ID, COVID-19 status, age in years and sex were almost always included in the sample metadata. Where HLA class I and class II types were available, the types were taken from metadata supplied by the sample provider, not from assay-based typing. The investigation overall reported the following: The amount of clinical and demographic metadata varied by source and participant and was provided uncurated.

CDR1 GTSNPN and CDR2 SVGIG are derived from the germline V gene (reference sequence). V loses 7 bases at its end and J loses 0 bases; junction bases beyond the gene matches: 8. From cysteine to phenylalanine, the CDR3 is 14 amino acids long. Just the 42-base CDR3 DNA is kept, in frame starting at base 1. The immunoSEQ Assay, a bias-controlled multiplex PCR, was used to amplify TCRbeta CDR3 regions from genomic DNA. In the authors' own workflow: Within the assay, amplification of reference gene primers was used to estimate how many nucleated cells each sample contained. To quantify the absolute abundance of each unique TCRbeta CDR3 rearrangement, sequence reads were collapsed and filtered. For each sample, productive Simpson clonality was calculated by taking the square root of Simpson's diversity index across productive rearrangements. Drawn from immuneACCESS, this table holds only the in-frame rearrangements with V and J called that TCRdb kept. Clones are partly lost; checked studies trace under half to an unresolved V gene and leave the rest unexplained. The D gene and trimming were derived from the DNA, and the V and J assignments and clone size from that table. The sample table records roughly 180,000 clones; approximately 81% of these occur just once. The ten biggest clones cover 15% to 20% of the sample.

Participants in the prospective study were enrolled through a virtual design, were aged about 18 to 100 years, and lived in 24 United States geographic areas. In the prospective study, participants were assigned to cohorts based on the clinical history participants reported in a screening survey and a study questionnaire. Recovered participants in ImmuneRACE Cohort 3 were defined by two consecutive negative NP/OP PCR tests, clearance by a healthcare professional, or resolution of symptoms. Mobile phlebotomists in the prospective study collected whole blood, serum and a nasopharyngeal or oropharyngeal swab from every participant. Additional blood draws and questionnaires over an approximately 2-month period could optionally be provided by prospective study participants. Before DNA extraction, prospective study blood samples were shipped either frozen or at room temperature.

The sample comprised PBMCs or T cells enriched from blood (not recorded which). The V and J genes are TRBV30 and TRBJ1-2, with 7 central nucleotides matching TRBD1. This TCR was sampled from a man in his 60s who had recovered from COVID-19. The nucleotides are TGTGCCTCCCCCGGGACAGCTGCTAACTATGGCTACACCTTC. It translates to CASPGTAANYGYTF.